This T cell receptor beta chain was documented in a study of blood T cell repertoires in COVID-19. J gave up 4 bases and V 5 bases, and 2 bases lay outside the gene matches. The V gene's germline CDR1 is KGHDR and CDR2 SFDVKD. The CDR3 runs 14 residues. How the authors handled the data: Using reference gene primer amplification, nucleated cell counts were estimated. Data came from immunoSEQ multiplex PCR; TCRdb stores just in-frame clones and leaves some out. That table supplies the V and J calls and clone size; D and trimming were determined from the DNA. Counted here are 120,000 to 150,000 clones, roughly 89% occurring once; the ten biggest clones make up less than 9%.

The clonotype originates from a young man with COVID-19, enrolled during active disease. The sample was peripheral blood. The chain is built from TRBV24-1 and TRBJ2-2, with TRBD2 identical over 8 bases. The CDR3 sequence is CATSVSGGTGELFF. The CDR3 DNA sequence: TGTGCCACCAGTGTCAGCGGGGGCACCGGGGAGCTGTTTTTT.